Below, 27 T cell receptor beta chains from the same sample are listed, as sequenced in a study of T cell clonality in common variable immunodeficiency. Sequenced by immunoSEQ multiplex PCR; TCRdb stores in-frame clones only, minus some. This sample carries tens of thousands of clones, none of them present only once. Sequenced sample: peripheral blood mononuclear cells. These receptor sequences come from a person between 18 and 75 years old in good health.

This clone was counted many times. The CDR3 end is not reached by the read, which stops 3 residues before it; the germline J gene fills it in. The V call is TRBV7-8, the J call TRBJ1-1; no reliable D call. Germline lookup yields CDR1 SGHVS and CDR2 FQNEAQ. V shed 2 bases and J shed 5 bases, with 15 bases lying between them. The CDR3 spans 15 residues. The part of the CDR3 DNA that was read is TGTGCCAGCAGCTTACCCCGGGTGGGTGGGACTGAA. This codes for CASSLPRVGGTE. The entire CDR3 is CASSLPRVGGTEAFF.

This clone was seen ten or more times. With the read ending 3 residues before the CDR3 end, the germline J gene is used to fill in that end. The chain employs TRBV10-3 and TRBJ2-7; the match to TRBD1 covers 9 bases. Germline CDR1 and CDR2: ENHRY and SYGVKD. J was trimmed by 6 bases and V by 4 bases; bases with no gene match: 10. This CDR3 spans 15 amino acids. CDR3 sequence: CAISGGQGNFGEQYF. The sequenced part of the CDR3 DNA is TGTGCCATCAGTGGGGGACAGGGAAATTTTGGCGAG.

In this sample, this clone turned up many times. The read comes to an end 3 residues before the CDR3 does, leaving the germline J gene to fill in the end. V gene TRBV20-1 combines with J gene TRBJ2-5; TRBD2 agrees at 12 bases. The V and J ends lost 3 bases and 1 base, in that order; junction bases with no gene match: 3. The CDR3 totals 15 residues. Per the germline V gene, CDR1 is DFQATT and CDR2 is SNEGSKA (reference sequence). Incomplete CDR3 DNA: TGCAGTGCTAGTACTAGCGGGGGGACCCAAGAGACC. This sequence encodes CSASTSGGTQET. The complete CDR3 reads CSASTSGGTQETQYF.

By proportion, this clone is medium-sized. The read falls 3 residues short of the CDR3 end, and the missing part is taken from the germline J gene. The genes are TRBV6-4 and TRBJ2-3; D may be TRBD2 (6 bases). The CDR3 runs to 13 residues. The germline V and J ends were trimmed by 4 bases and 1 base, with 6 bases remaining between them. Germline V gene data show CDR1 as MRHNA and CDR2 as SNTAGT. Incomplete CDR3 DNA: TGTGCCAGCAGTGCTAGCGGCACAGATACG. Translated, it gives CASSASGTDT. The CDR3 in full is CASSASGTDTQYF.

At least ten counts were recorded for this clone. Here the CDR3 reads CSASGTSGYNEQFF. CDR3 DNA (partial): TGCAGTGCTTCCGGGACTAGCGGCTACAATGAG. The chain recombines TRBV20-1 with TRBJ2-1, with 11 bases aligning to TRBD2. The read terminates 3 residues ahead of where the CDR3 ends, so the germline J gene completes it. CDR1 DFQATT and CDR2 SNEGSKA come from the germline V gene (reference sequence). The ends lost 5 bases at V and 3 bases at J; junction bases unmatched: 3. The CDR3 runs to 14 residues.

This clone has more than one count but fewer than ten. The CDR3 goes on 3 residues after the read ends, and that part is filled in from the germline J gene. V is TRBV19 and J is TRBJ2-3; 9 bases map to TRBD1. Germline CDR1 LNHDA, CDR2 SQIVND (reference sequence). The CDR3 spans 18 residues. The part of the CDR3 DNA that was read is TGTGCCAGTACCGCTCCGGGACAGGGATTTTTTGGCAATCAGCCG. It encodes CASTAPGQGFFGNQP. The CDR3 in full is CASTAPGQGFFGNQPQYF.

This clone showed up many times. The CDR3 extends 3 residues past the end of the read, so its final part is completed from the germline J gene. V and J are TRBV18 and TRBJ1-2, with 10 bases that match TRBD1. The germline gives CDR1 KGHSH, CDR2 LQKENI. CDR3 length equals 16 residues. The V gene end was trimmed by 4 bases and the J gene end by 4 bases; junction bases not matched to a gene: 9. The CDR3 loop reads CASSRNRDRGTYGYTF. The CDR3 DNA, read in part, is TGTGCCAGCTCACGTAACCGGGACAGGGGTACCTATGGC.

This clone was seen a few times. The read stops 3 residues short of the end of the CDR3; the missing end is completed from the germline J gene. V and J are TRBV27 and TRBJ2-7, with 11 nucleotides matching TRBD1. In germline, CDR1 is MNHEY, CDR2 SMNVEV (reference sequence). J lost 5 bases, V lost 5 bases, and 2 bases had no gene match. This CDR3 has 13 residues. The CDR3 sequence: CASSRTGGHEQYF. CDR3 bases read: TGTGCCAGCAGTCGGACAGGGGGCCACGAG.

This clone was recorded at least ten times. The sequenced fragment ends 3 residues before the CDR3 boundary, so the rest is inferred from the germline J gene. V usage is TRBV28 and J usage is TRBJ2-7, with TRBD1 matching over 7 bases. The length of the CDR3 is 16 residues. V was pared by 5 bases and J by 0 bases, with 10 bases of the junction left unmatched. From germline, CDR1 is MDHEN and CDR2 SYDVKM. CDR3 sequence reads: CASSPILTGSSYEQYF. The covered CDR3 bases are TGTGCCAGCAGTCCCATCCTGACAGGGAGCTCCTACGAG.

Ten or more counts support this clone. The observed sequence ends 3 residues before the CDR3 terminus, with the missing tail filled in from the germline J gene. The chain couples TRBV20-1 to TRBJ2-1; 9 nucleotides match TRBD1. After removal of 1 base from V and 6 bases from J, the junction contained 7 bases not matched to a gene. The germline V gene has CDR1 DFQATT and CDR2 SNEGSKA (reference sequence). CDR3 length equals 15 residues. The CDR3 protein is CSARADRGLGNEQFF. Incomplete CDR3 DNA: TGCAGTGCTAGAGCGGACAGGGGATTGGGCAATGAG.

Points on this clone: The read ends 3 residues early relative to the CDR3; the germline J gene fills the gap. The genes are TRBV19 and TRBJ2-2; a possible D gene is TRBD2 (6 bases). The CDR3 length is 15 residues. Trimming shortened V by 5 bases and J by 2 bases, and 12 bases separated the two germline ends. Germline V gene data show CDR1 as LNHDA and CDR2 as SQIVND (reference sequence). Here the CDR3 reads CASSFSGVNTGELFF. The DNA read from the CDR3 is TGTGCCAGTAGTTTTAGCGGTGTTAACACCGGGGAG.

This clone was observed a handful of times. The DNA ends 3 residues before the CDR3 does, and the rest of the CDR3 is filled in from the germline J gene. This chain joins TRBV2 and TRBJ2-3; 8 bases align to TRBD1. The CDR3 runs to 16 residues. Germline V lookup: CDR1 SNHLY, CDR2 FYNNEI. CDR3 bases read: TGTGCCAGCAGGAGGGCAGGGGGCGACGGCAATCAGCCG. This encodes CASRRAGGDGNQP. From start to end, the CDR3 is CASRRAGGDGNQPQYF.

Worth noting for this clone: Other DNA sequences of this sample code for an identical CDR3. The covered CDR3 bases are TGTGCCAGCAGCTTAGAGGGCGGGAGCTCCTACAATGAG. Translated, it gives CASSLEGGSSYNE. The entire CDR3 reads CASSLEGGSSYNEQFF. The V gene is TRBV7-6, the J gene TRBJ2-1; 7 nucleotides agree with TRBD2. The CDR3 extends 3 residues past the end of the read, so its final part is completed from the germline J gene. The CDR3 is 16 residues long. Germline loops: CDR1 SGHVS, CDR2 FNYEAQ. Unmatched junction bases numbered 3, after V lost 1 base and J lost 0 bases.

In its sample, this clone was seen many times. With the read ending 3 residues before the CDR3 end, the germline J gene is used to fill in that end. J is TRBJ2-2 and V is TRBV5-1, with TRBD2 matching over 8 bases. The junction had 11 bases not matched to a gene; V was cut back by 9 bases and J by 10 bases. This CDR3 spans 13 amino acids. Germline CDR1 SGHRS, CDR2 YFSETQ. CDR3 DNA (partial): TGCGCCACCACCAGCGGGGGCGCGGCGGAG. Protein product: CATTSGGAAE. The CDR3 reads in full as CATTSGGAAELFF.

This clone has at least ten counts. Coverage ceases 3 residues before the CDR3 finishes, and the germline J gene fills in the end. The chain couples TRBV7-8 to TRBJ2-2; 9 bases are a match to TRBD1. This CDR3 comprises 16 residues. Germline-derived CDR1 and CDR2 are SGHVS and FQNEAQ. V lost 4 bases to trimming and J lost 5 bases; unmatched junction nucleotides: 8. The CDR3 loop is CASSSTGTGRTGELFF. The sequenced CDR3 bases are TGTGCCAGCAGCTCGACGGGGACAGGGAGGACCGGGGAG.

The sample holds many counts of this clone. The CDR3 extends 3 residues past the end of the read, so its final part is completed from the germline J gene. The chain is built from TRBV7-9 and TRBJ2-1; 8 nucleotides match TRBD2. The germline V gene encodes CDR1 SEHNR and CDR2 FQNEAQ (reference sequence). The CDR3 extends over 12 amino acids. V was clipped by 10 bases and J by 5 bases; unmatched bases: 4. The CDR3 sequence is CATGLADNEQFF. The DNA read from the CDR3 is TGTGCCACAGGACTAGCCGACAATGAG.

In its sample, this clone was seen many times. From the germline J gene comes the end of the CDR3, since the read stops 3 residues before it. The gene calls are TRBV5-5 and TRBJ1-1, with D hard to call. Deletions cut 1 base from V and 0 bases from J, with 7 bases between. This CDR3 is 14 amino acids long. Germline CDR1 reads SGHKS; CDR2 reads YYEKEE (reference sequence). CDR3 amino acids: CASSLLQLNTEAFF. The CDR3 bases that were read are TGTGCCAGCAGCTTGCTCCAGTTGAACACTGAA.

Incomplete CDR3 DNA: TGTGCCAGCTCAAGGGGACAGGGGGTAGAGACTGAA. Its translation is CASSRGQGVETE. In full, the CDR3 is CASSRGQGVETEAFF. The chain links TRBV18 to TRBJ1-1; 11 bases fit TRBD1. The read terminates 3 residues before the CDR3 end, so the remaining end is supplied by the germline J gene. Germline V gene data show CDR1 as KGHSH and CDR2 as LQKENI. V was pared by 5 bases and J by 5 bases, with 7 bases of the junction left unmatched. The CDR3 extends over 15 amino acids.

Turning to this clone: The read is 3 residues too short to cover the CDR3 end, so that end is filled in from the germline J gene. The chain combines TRBV18 with TRBJ1-2, with D uncertain. CDR3 length equals 15 residues. The germline V gene encodes CDR1 KGHSH and CDR2 LQKENI. CDR3 loop: CASSPGSGRANDYTF. Incomplete CDR3 DNA: TGTGCCAGCTCGCCGGGGAGCGGGAGGGCCAATGAC.

In its sample, this clone was seen a few times. The read falls 3 residues short of the CDR3 end, and the missing part is taken from the germline J gene. This chain joins TRBV2 and TRBJ2-3; D may be TRBD1 (5 bases). The V end was cut by 7 bases, the J end by 0 bases, with 20 bases between. Germline V lookup: CDR1 SNHLY, CDR2 FYNNEI. The CDR3 is made up of 17 amino acids. CDR3 residues: CASKSLTALPSTDTQYF. The CDR3 bases that were read are TGTGCCAGCAAAAGCCTGACAGCTCTACCTAGCACAGATACG.

This clone was counted at least ten times. The read comes to an end 3 residues before the CDR3 does, leaving the germline J gene to fill in the end. This rearrangement joins TRBV19 to TRBJ2-3; D is perhaps TRBD2 (5 bases). The CDR3 consists of 15 residues. Per germline, CDR1 LNHDA and CDR2 SQIVND (reference sequence). Trimming took off 3 bases at V and 6 bases at J, with 16 bases between the two ends. CDR3 loop: CASSMLLVLSDTQYF. The DNA read from the CDR3 is TGTGCCAGTAGTATGCTACTAGTGTTGTCGGATACG.

As to this clone: Coverage ceases 3 residues before the CDR3 finishes, and the germline J gene fills in the end. The chain combines TRBV18 with TRBJ1-5, with D possibly TRBD1 on 5 matching bases. The germline V gene has CDR1 KGHSH and CDR2 LQKENI. CDR3 size: 13 residues. With 3 bases removed from V and 7 bases from J, the gap between germline ends came to 10 bases. CDR3 protein: CASSPTEEQPQHF. The DNA read from the CDR3 is TGTGCCAGCTCACCGACAGAGGAGCAGCCC. The full variable domain, completed using reference TRBV18 and TRBJ1-5, is NAGVMQNPRHLVRRRGQEARLRCSPMKGHSHVYWYRQLPEEGLKFMVYLQKENIIDESGMPKERFSAEFPKEGPSILRIQQVVRGDSAAYFCASSPTEEQPQHFGDGTRLSIL.

This clone was counted ten times or more. The observed sequence ends 3 residues before the CDR3 terminus, with the missing tail filled in from the germline J gene. The rearrangement joins TRBV18 to TRBJ1-5, with 7 bases aligning to TRBD1. V lost 5 bases and J lost 7; bases outside the gene matches: 5. The germline gives CDR1 KGHSH, CDR2 LQKENI. This CDR3 has 13 residues. The CDR3 bases that were read are TGTGCCAGCTCAGCAACAGGGGAACAGCCC. Protein sequence: CASSATGEQP. The whole CDR3 reads CASSATGEQPQHF.

The table lists this clone with many counts. The read stops 3 residues short of the end of the CDR3; the missing end is completed from the germline J gene. The chain couples TRBV18 to TRBJ1-4; maybe TRBD1 (5 bases). The CDR3 extends over 13 amino acids. Germline V CDR1 and CDR2: KGHSH, LQKENI. V was trimmed by 6 bases and J by 8 bases, leaving 13 bases between them. The CDR3 protein is CASSQGRDEKLFF. Partial CDR3 DNA: TGTGCCAGCTCCCAGGGAAGAGACGAAAAA.

This clone was seen ten or more times. The CDR3 extends 3 residues past the end of the read, so its final part is completed from the germline J gene. The rearrangement links TRBV30 to TRBJ2-7; no reliable D call. In germline, CDR1 is GTSNPN, CDR2 SVGIG (reference sequence). The CDR3 loop spans 13 amino acids. V was trimmed by 2 bases and J by 6 bases, leaving 14 bases between them. The CDR3 protein is CAWSTSAFSEQYF. The DNA read from the CDR3 is TGTGCCTGGAGTACCAGCGCCTTTTCCGAG.

In this sample, this clone turned up a few times. The CDR3 end falls 3 residues outside the read, so it is completed with the germline J gene. The chain carries TRBV19 and TRBJ2-3, with D perhaps matching TRBD1 (5 bases). This CDR3 is built from 14 residues. The germline gives CDR1 LNHDA, CDR2 SQIVND (reference sequence). The CDR3 protein is CATSMDNWDQPQYF. The CDR3 DNA, read in part, is TGTGCCACATCTATGGACAATTGGGATCAGCCG.

This clone was found a few times. The CDR3 extends 3 residues past the end of the read, so its final part is completed from the germline J gene. This chain links TRBV5-5 with TRBJ2-2; 7 bases agree with TRBD1. CDR3 length: 15 residues. Germline V lookup: CDR1 SGHKS, CDR2 YYEKEE (reference sequence). The DNA read from the CDR3 is TGTGCCAGCAGCTCGGTCGGGACAGTTAATGAAAAG. Amino acids: CASSSVGTVNEK. The full CDR3 protein is CASSSVGTVNEKLFF.